What follows are 31 T cell receptor beta chains derived from one specimen sequenced in a study of spatial heterogeneity in lung cancer. Study-wide results and limits: For expanded intratumoral alpha and beta TCRs, counts tracked tumor mutation counts.

TCRdb reanalysed the 5' RACE reads using MiXCR and keeps one entry per CDR3 protein. The sample consists of fewer than 20,000 distinct CDR3 sequences, around 5.5% of them appearing once. Specified time point: sample taken at primary tumor resection. Antigens for these TCRs are unknown. The specimen was lung tumor tissue, collected at surgery. All receptors come from a female donor with early-stage non-small cell lung cancer.

This clonotype has at least ten counts. A library prepared for alpha chains yielded this beta chain as an off-target read; its size is of little meaning. The chain combines TRBV10-3 with TRBJ2-1, with 11 nucleotides matching TRBD2. This CDR3 contains 14 residues. V dropped 3 bases and J dropped 9; count of bases not matched to a gene: 4. Germline CDR1 and CDR2: ENHRY and SYGVKD. DNA for the CDR3: TGTGCCATCAGTGAACTAGCGGGAGTCCGTGAGCAGTTCTTC. Translating it yields CAISELAGVREQFF.

This clonotype was seen ten or more times. A library made for alpha chains picked up this beta chain off target, so its size means little. The chain has TRBV5-1 and TRBJ2-3, with 13 bases matching TRBD2. The junction had 2 bases not matched to a gene; V was cut back by 4 bases and J by 0 bases. The CDR3 consists of 16 residues. Germline CDR1 reads SGHRS; CDR2 reads YFSETQ. CDR3 DNA sequence: TGCGCCAGCAGCCAGGGACTAGCGGGGAGCACAGATACGCAGTATTTT. Its protein is CASSQGLAGSTDTQYF. Full variable domain (rest looked up from reference TRBV5-1 and TRBJ2-3): KAGVTQTPRYLIKTRGQQVTLSCSPISGHRSVSWYQQTPGQGLQFLFEYFSETQRNKGNFPGRFSGRQFSNSRSEMNVSTLELGDSALYLCASSQGLAGSTDTQYFGPGTRLTVL.

In this sample, this clonotype turned up many times. This beta chain is a stray sequence in a library constructed for alpha chains; its clone size is not meaningful. This chain connects TRBV7-9 to TRBJ2-2; D may be TRBD1 or TRBD2 (5 bases each). The CDR3 totals 15 residues. Germline V CDR1 and CDR2: SEHNR, FQNEAQ (reference sequence). V was pared by 5 bases and J by 3 bases, with 13 bases between. This CDR3 reads CASSHTLGDTGELFF. The CDR3 nucleotides are TGTGCCAGCAGCCACACATTGGGGGACACCGGGGAGCTGTTTTTT.

On this clonotype itself: Within a library made for alpha chains, this beta chain is off target, and its count is uninformative. The V gene is TRBV7-2, the J gene TRBJ1-2; D is unresolved. Germline V gives CDR1 SGHTA, CDR2 FQGNSA. Trimming cost V 2 bases and J 3 bases, with 19 bases left between them. This CDR3 region has 17 residues. The CDR3 sequence is CASSLKGWPAPDYGYTF. CDR3 in DNA: TGTGCCAGCAGCTTAAAAGGTTGGCCAGCCCCTGACTATGGCTACACCTTC.

This clonotype is judged medium-sized. Since the library was made to target alpha chains, this beta chain is a stray read and its abundance is not meaningful. The chain is built from TRBV29-1 and TRBJ2-5; tentatively, D is TRBD2 (6 bases). V shed 4 bases and J shed 0 bases, with 15 bases lying between them. The CDR3 sequence is 15 residues long. From germline, CDR1 is SQVTM and CDR2 ANQGSEA. CDR3 sequence: CSVVSGEVYQETQYF. For the CDR3, the DNA is TGCAGCGTTGTATCGGGGGAGGTCTACCAAGAGACCCAGTACTTC.

In regard to this clonotype: Because the library targeted alpha chains, this beta chain is an off-target read whose size means little. The chain recombines TRBV24-1 with TRBJ2-3; 7 positions agree with TRBD1. Unmatched junction bases numbered 8, after V lost 4 bases and J lost 2 bases. Germline CDR1 KGHDR, CDR2 SFDVKD. This CDR3 contains 16 residues. The CDR3 reads CATSERQGFSTDTQYF. CDR3 DNA sequence: TGTGCCACCAGTGAACGACAGGGTTTCTCCACAGATACGCAGTATTTT.

This clonotype showed up just a few times. For a library built for alpha chains, this beta chain is a stray read; little rests on its size. The chain links TRBV5-1 to TRBJ2-7, with 7 bases aligning to TRBD2. Germline CDR1 reads SGHRS; CDR2 reads YFSETQ. V shed 2 bases and J 4 bases; nucleotides not matched to a gene: 9. This CDR3 comprises 15 residues. The CDR3 sequence: CASSFWRERVYEQYF. Written as DNA, the CDR3 is TGCGCCAGCAGCTTCTGGCGGGAGAGGGTTTACGAGCAGTACTTC.

This clonotype was detected many times. A library prepared for alpha chains yielded this beta chain as an off-target read; its size is of little meaning. This rearrangement joins TRBV24-1 to TRBJ2-1; D gene uncertain. The V and J ends lost 1 base and 10 bases respectively, with 4 bases between them. Germline CDR1 is KGHDR and CDR2 is SFDVKD. The CDR3 is 11 residues long. The CDR3 bases are TGTGCCACCAGTGATTTAGACGAGCAGTTCTTC. It translates to CATSDLDEQFF.

Comment on this clonotype: For a library built for alpha chains, this beta chain is a stray read; little rests on its size. CDR3 amino acids: CASSVAGTRQETQYF. CDR3 nucleotides: TGCGCCAGCAGCGTCGCCGGGACTAGACAAGAGACCCAGTACTTC. The V call is TRBV5-1, the J call TRBJ2-5; TRBD2 agrees at 8 bases. CDR1 is SGHRS and CDR2 is YFSETQ in the germline V gene. V shed 4 bases, J shed 2 bases, and the junction held 7 bases outside the gene matches. This CDR3 has 15 amino acids.

This clonotype appeared many times. This beta chain slipped into a library made for alpha chains as a stray read, so its size is not meaningful. V is TRBV10-3 and J is TRBJ2-7, with 11 bases lining up with TRBD2. Germline trimming cut 4 bases from V and 0 bases from J; bases unmatched to any gene: 5. CDR1 is ENHRY and CDR2 is SYGVKD in the germline V gene. The length of the CDR3 is 16 residues. CDR3 nucleotides: TGTGCCATCAGTGGGGGGACTAGCGGAAGCTCCTACGAGCAGTACTTC. It yields the protein CAISGGTSGSSYEQYF.

This clonotype was counted between two and nine times. The library was prepared for alpha chains; this beta chain is a stray read, so its frequency means little. The chain carries TRBV28 and TRBJ2-1, with a possible D match to TRBD2 (6 bases). V was cut by 3 bases and J by 1 base, with 13 bases left in between. CDR1 is MDHEN, CDR2 SYDVKM, per germline. This CDR3 is 16 amino acids long. The CDR3, as DNA: TGTGCCAGCAGTTTTAGGAGGGCCACATCCTACAATGAGCAGTTCTTC. Encoded protein: CASSFRRATSYNEQFF.

This clonotype ranks as medium-sized. This beta chain was picked up by a library intended for alpha chains and is off target, so its count carries little meaning. This rearrangement joins TRBV7-9 to TRBJ1-4, with D perhaps matching TRBD1 (5 bases). Germline CDR1 is SEHNR and CDR2 is FQNEAQ (reference sequence). CDR3 length equals 13 residues. V lost 1 base and J 6 bases, leaving 6 bases between the germline ends. The CDR3 DNA follows: TGTGCCAGCAGCTTAGGGGACGATGAAAAACTGTTTTTT. It encodes CASSLGDDEKLFF.

Comment on this clonotype: Within a library made for alpha chains, this beta chain is off target, and its count is uninformative. The chain has TRBV12-3 or TRBV12-4 and TRBJ2-7, with D tentatively TRBD2 (6 bases). With 3 bases removed from V and 3 bases from J, the gap between germline ends came to 9 bases. The CDR3 totals 13 residues. The CDR3 sequence: CASSLRDHYEQYF. DNA for the CDR3: TGTGCCAGCAGTTTGCGGGATCACTACGAGCAGTACTTC.

This clonotype has at least ten counts. A library made for alpha chains picked up this beta chain off target, so its size means little. This chain links TRBV5-1 with TRBJ1-2; D may be TRBD1 (5 bases). Trimming shortened V by 0 bases and J by 1 base, and 7 bases separated the two germline ends. The CDR3 loop spans 14 amino acids. CDR1 and CDR2 (germline): SGHRS, YFSETQ. CDR3 residues: CASSLAGGNYGYTF. DNA of the CDR3: TGCGCCAGCAGCTTGGCCGGGGGTAACTATGGCTACACCTTC.

Regarding this clonotype: A much larger clone sits a single nucleotide away, making a read error possible. This beta chain is off target for a library built for alpha chains, so its abundance means little. This sequence joins TRBV5-1 and TRBJ2-7, with 11 bases that match TRBD2. V was clipped by 5 bases and J by 3 bases; unmatched bases: 16. The V gene's germline CDR1 is SGHRS and CDR2 YFSETQ. The CDR3 totals 18 residues. The CDR3 coding sequence is TGCGCCAGCAGGCCCGGACTAGCGGGCCCCCTGGGGTACTACGAGCAGTACTTC. This gives the protein CASRPGLAGPLGYYEQYF.

This clonotype was counted many times. Being off target in a library aimed at alpha chains, this beta chain has a size of little meaning. The rearrangement joins TRBV24-1 to TRBJ2-1, with TRBD2 identical over 11 bases. The CDR3 totals 12 residues. The J segment lost 13 bases and the V segment lost 4 bases, leaving 2 bases of the junction unmatched. The germline V gene has CDR1 KGHDR and CDR2 SFDVKD. Here the CDR3 reads CATSELAGVQFF. In DNA, the CDR3 is TGTGCCACCAGTGAACTAGCGGGAGTTCAGTTCTTC.

This clonotype was counted ten times or more. This beta chain slipped into a library made for alpha chains as a stray read, so its size is not meaningful. CDR3 sequence (DNA): TGTGCCAGCAGCCTGGACTTACAGGCTCACACAGATACGCAGTATTTT. Protein sequence: CASSLDLQAHTDTQYF. The rearrangement joins TRBV6-5 to TRBJ2-3; D could derive from TRBD1 or TRBD2 (5 bases each). From germline, CDR1 is MNHEY and CDR2 SVGAGI. This CDR3 comprises 16 residues. The V and J ends lost 6 bases and 2 bases respectively, with 18 bases between them.

This clonotype has at least ten counts. This beta chain was picked up by a library intended for alpha chains and is off target, so its count carries little meaning. This chain uses TRBV29-1 with TRBJ2-4, with 8 bases fitting TRBD1. The CDR3 sequence is 14 residues long. Germline lookup yields CDR1 SQVTM and CDR2 ANQGSEA. V shed 4 bases and J 3 bases; nucleotides not matched to a gene: 5. This chain's CDR3 is CSVATTGDKNIQYF. CDR3 nucleotide sequence: TGCAGCGTTGCCACGACAGGGGACAAAAACATTCAGTACTTC. The variable domain in full, with the rest retrieved from reference TRBV29-1 and TRBJ2-4, is SAVISQKPSRDICQRGTSLTIQCQVDSQVTMMFWYRQQPGQSLTLIATANQGSEATYESGFVIDKFPISRPNLTFSTLTVSNMSPEDSSIYLCSVATTGDKNIQYFGAGTRLSVL.

This clonotype has at least ten counts. The size of this beta chain means little, since it is a stray read in a library made for alpha chains. The rearrangement joins TRBV5-1 to TRBJ2-7; D not certain. This CDR3 is 13 amino acids long. Trimming took 0 bases from V and 2 from J, leaving 6 bases between them. Germline CDR1 reads SGHRS; CDR2 reads YFSETQ. The CDR3 DNA reads TGCGCCAGCAGCTTGGATCCAGCCTACGAGCAGTACTTC. It codes for CASSLDPAYEQYF.

This clonotype occurred many times. This beta chain is an unintended read in a library built for alpha chains; its size means little. V gene TRBV6-1 combines with J gene TRBJ2-1; 8 bases line up with TRBD1. Germline V gene data show CDR1 as MNHNS and CDR2 as SASEGT. The CDR3 sequence is 16 residues long. After removal of 4 bases from V and 8 bases from J, the junction contained 13 bases not matched to a gene. CDR3 loop: CASSGRTGLLGDEQFF. The CDR3 DNA sequence: TGTGCCAGCAGTGGTCGGACAGGGCTCCTAGGAGATGAGCAGTTCTTC.

Many counts were recorded for this clonotype. With the library built for alpha chains, this beta chain is off target and its frequency is not meaningful. This chain connects TRBV20-1 to TRBJ2-1, with 10 bases matching TRBD2. The CDR3 extends over 14 amino acids. V lost 0 bases and J lost 7; bases outside the gene matches: 3. Germline V gives CDR1 DFQATT, CDR2 SNEGSKA (reference sequence). The CDR3 here is CSARELLAGNEQFF. In DNA form, the CDR3 reads TGCAGTGCTAGAGAATTACTAGCGGGGAATGAGCAGTTCTTC.

This clonotype has at least ten counts. This beta chain came through as a stray read in a library set up for alpha chains, and its size says little. V is TRBV11-2 and J is TRBJ2-3, with D hard to call. V was trimmed by 5 bases and J by 4 bases, leaving 19 bases between them. Looked up from germline, CDR1 is SGHAT and CDR2 is FQNNGV. This CDR3 has 16 amino acids. CDR3 nucleotides: TGTGCCAGCAGCGCCCGGGCCCTAAGGAGTGCAGATACGCAGTATTTT. It translates to CASSARALRSADTQYF.

This clonotype was recorded at least ten times. The size of this beta chain means little, since it is a stray read in a library made for alpha chains. The chain links TRBV2 to TRBJ1-2, with D possibly TRBD1 on 5 matching bases. Germline CDR1 is SNHLY and CDR2 is FYNNEI. Trimming left V 3 bases short and J 6 bases short, with 11 bases between. This CDR3 is 13 amino acids long. CDR3 nucleotides: TGTGCCAGCAGTGATGGCAGGGACCATGGCTACACCTTC. It specifies CASSDGRDHGYTF.

There are many counts of this clonotype. This beta chain lies outside the target of a library built for alpha chains; its clone size means little. This rearrangement joins TRBV6-5 to TRBJ2-6; D tentatively fits TRBD1 or TRBD2 (5 bases each). CDR1 and CDR2 from the germline V gene are MNHEY and SVGAGI. The CDR3 is made up of 15 amino acids. Between the trimmed V and J ends, which lost 5 bases and 2 bases, there was a span of 10 bases. The CDR3 DNA follows: TGTGCCAGCAGTATGTTGGGGGCTGGGGCCAACGTCCTGACTTTC. It encodes CASSMLGAGANVLTF.

Turning to this clonotype: This beta chain lies outside the target of a library built for alpha chains; its clone size means little. The CDR3 region is CASSLDAGITDTQYF. In nucleotides, the CDR3 is TGTGCCAGCAGCTTAGATGCAGGGATCACAGATACGCAGTATTTT. The chain combines TRBV7-9 with TRBJ2-3; possible D gene TRBD1, 5 bases. The germline CDR1 and CDR2 sequences are SEHNR and FQNEAQ (reference sequence). This CDR3 has 15 residues. V lost 1 base and J lost 2, with 10 bases in between.

This clonotype was recorded many times. With the library built for alpha chains, this beta chain is off target and its frequency is not meaningful. This chain uses TRBV6-5 with TRBJ2-7; no definite D call. Germline CDR1 reads MNHEY; CDR2 reads SVGAGI. The CDR3 totals 13 residues. The V end lost 6 bases, the J end lost 6 bases, and 15 bases lay between the germline ends. CDR3 DNA sequence: TGTGCCAGCAGCAAGGCCGCTTTATCCGAGCAGTACTTC. It specifies CASSKAALSEQYF.

With respect to this clonotype: This beta chain lies outside the target of a library built for alpha chains; its clone size means little. The chain joins TRBV5-1 to TRBJ2-2, with D maybe TRBD1 (6 bases). V lost 2 bases, J lost 8 bases, and 25 bases lay in between. This CDR3 contains 18 residues. Germline V gene sequence: CDR1 SGHRS, CDR2 YFSETQ. For the CDR3, the DNA is TGCGCCAGCAGCTTAACGGTCCCTGGACAGTCTCTTTTGGGGGAGCTGTTTTTT. Translation gives CASSLTVPGQSLLGELFF.

This clonotype was picked up many times. Because the library targeted alpha chains, this beta chain is an off-target read whose size means little. The chain combines TRBV20-1 with TRBJ1-5; D is perhaps TRBD1 (5 bases). V shed 2 bases and J shed 5 bases, with 10 bases lying between them. Germline CDR1 is DFQATT and CDR2 is SNEGSKA (reference sequence). The CDR3 has 13 residues. In DNA, the CDR3 is TGCAGTGCTAGACAGGGAGGGGATCAGCCCCAGCATTTT. Translation: CSARQGGDQPQHF.

This clonotype is deemed medium-sized. In a library made to pick up alpha chains, this beta chain is a stray read with a size that means little. The rearrangement uses TRBV5-4 and TRBJ2-5; D not resolved. V shed 4 bases and J shed 7 bases, with 8 bases lying between them. CDR3 length: 11 residues. Germline CDR1 is SGHNT and CDR2 is YYREEE (reference sequence). CDR3 in amino acids: CASSLLGTQYF. CDR3 sequence (DNA): TGTGCCAGCAGCCTATTGGGGACCCAGTACTTC. The variable domain in full, completed from reference TRBV5-4 and TRBJ2-5, reads ETGVTQSPTHLIKTRGQQVTLRCSSQSGHNTVSWYQQALGQGPQFIFQYYREEENGRGNFPPRFSGLQFPNYSSELNVNALELDDSALYLCASSLLGTQYFGPGTRLLVL.

Ten or more counts support this clonotype. Because the library targeted alpha chains, this beta chain is an off-target read whose size means little. This rearrangement joins TRBV6-5 to TRBJ2-5; TRBD2 agrees at 7 bases. With V trimmed by 7 bases and J by 6 bases, 8 bases remained unmatched. Germline assignment: CDR1 MNHEY and CDR2 SVGAGI. CDR3 length: 13 amino acids. CDR3 loop: CASTRGSLKTQYF. CDR3 DNA sequence: TGTGCCAGCACTCGCGGGAGCTTGAAGACCCAGTACTTC.

To note about this clonotype: The size of this beta chain means little, since it is a stray read in a library made for alpha chains. V and J are TRBV4-1 and TRBJ2-7; 15 nucleotides line up with TRBD2. V was clipped by 4 bases and J by 3 bases; unmatched bases: 7. Germline V CDR1 and CDR2: MGHRA, YSYEKL. The CDR3 is 17 amino acids. Written as DNA, the CDR3 is TGCGCCAGCAGCCGCGGACTAGCGGGAGGGAGAGACTACGAGCAGTACTTC. Protein product: CASSRGLAGGRDYEQYF.